Below, one TCR beta chain is given with its context. These data belong to a study of OX40 agonist ivuxolimab in advanced cancers. Clones were sequenced by immunoSEQ multiplex PCR, and TCRdb holds only the in-frame ones, with some missing. The sample holds 100,000 to 150,000 clones, roughly 92% seen once. Germline trimming cut 1 base from V and 9 bases from J; bases unmatched to any gene: 17. The CDR3 is 20 residues long. From germline, CDR1 is MDHEN and CDR2 SYDVKM. The chain couples TRBV28 to TRBJ2-1; 14 nucleotides match TRBD2. This clonotype was obtained from an adult with an advanced solid tumor such as melanoma, head and neck, liver or kidney cancer. The sample here was CD4+ or CD8+ T cells sorted from blood, taken in a trial of the OX40 agonist ivuxolimab. This CDR3 reads CASSLLTRGLAGAVVIEQFF. The CDR3 nucleotides read TGTGCCAGCAGTTTATTGACCCGGGGACTAGCGGGAGCGGTTGTTATTGAGCAGTTCTTC.